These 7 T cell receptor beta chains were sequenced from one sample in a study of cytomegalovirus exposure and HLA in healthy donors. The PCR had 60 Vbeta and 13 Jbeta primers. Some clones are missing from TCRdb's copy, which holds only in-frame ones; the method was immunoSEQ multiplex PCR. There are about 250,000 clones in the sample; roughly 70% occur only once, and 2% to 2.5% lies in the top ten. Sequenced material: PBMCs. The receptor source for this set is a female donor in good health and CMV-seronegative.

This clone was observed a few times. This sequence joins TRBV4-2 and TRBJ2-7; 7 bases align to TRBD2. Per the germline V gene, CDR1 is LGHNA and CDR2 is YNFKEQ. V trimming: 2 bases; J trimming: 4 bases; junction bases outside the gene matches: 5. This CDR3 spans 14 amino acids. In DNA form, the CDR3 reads TGTGCCAGCAGCCAAAACGGCGGGAGTTACGAGCAGTACTTC. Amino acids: CASSQNGGSYEQYF.

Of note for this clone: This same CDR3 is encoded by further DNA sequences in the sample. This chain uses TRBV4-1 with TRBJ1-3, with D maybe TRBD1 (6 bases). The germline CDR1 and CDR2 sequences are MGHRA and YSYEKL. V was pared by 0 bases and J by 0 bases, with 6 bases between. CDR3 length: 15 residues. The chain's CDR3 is CASSQDRGSGNTIYF. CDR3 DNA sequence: TGCGCCAGCAGCCAAGACAGGGGCTCTGGAAACACCATATATTTT.

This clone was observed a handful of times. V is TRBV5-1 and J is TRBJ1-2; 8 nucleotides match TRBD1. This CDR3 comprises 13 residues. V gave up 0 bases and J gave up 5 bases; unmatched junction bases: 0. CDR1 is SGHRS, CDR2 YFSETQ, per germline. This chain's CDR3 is CASSLGTGYGYTF. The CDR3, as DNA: TGCGCCAGCAGCTTGGGGACAGGGTATGGCTACACCTTC. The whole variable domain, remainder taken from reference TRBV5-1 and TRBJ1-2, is KAGVTQTPRYLIKTRGQQVTLSCSPISGHRSVSWYQQTPGQGLQFLFEYFSETQRNKGNFPGRFSGRQFSNSRSEMNVSTLELGDSALYLCASSLGTGYGYTFGSGTRLTVV.

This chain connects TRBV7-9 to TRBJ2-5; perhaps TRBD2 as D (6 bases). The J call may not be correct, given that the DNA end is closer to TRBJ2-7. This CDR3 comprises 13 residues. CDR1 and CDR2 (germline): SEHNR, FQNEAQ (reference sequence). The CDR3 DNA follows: TGTGCCAGCAAGTCGGGGGACCGCTACGAGCAGTACTTC. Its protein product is CASKSGDRYEQYF.

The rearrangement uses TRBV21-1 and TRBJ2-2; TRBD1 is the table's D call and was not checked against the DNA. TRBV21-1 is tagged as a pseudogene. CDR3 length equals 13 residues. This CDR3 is CASLRQEARELFF. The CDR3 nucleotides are TGTGCCAGCCTACGACAGGAGGCTAGGGAGCTGTTTTTT.

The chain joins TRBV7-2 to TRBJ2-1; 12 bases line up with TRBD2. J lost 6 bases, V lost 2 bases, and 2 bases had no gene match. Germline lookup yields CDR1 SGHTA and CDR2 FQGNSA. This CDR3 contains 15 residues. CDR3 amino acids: CASSLLAGGPNEQFF. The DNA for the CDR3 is TGTGCCAGCAGCTTACTAGCGGGAGGGCCCAATGAGCAGTTCTTC.

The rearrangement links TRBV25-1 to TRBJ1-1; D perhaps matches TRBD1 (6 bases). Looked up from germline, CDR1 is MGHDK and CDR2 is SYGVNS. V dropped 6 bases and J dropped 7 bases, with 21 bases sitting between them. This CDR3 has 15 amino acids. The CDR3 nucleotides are TGTGCCAGCAGGCCCCCTTCCCGGACAGCGCATGAAGCTTTCTTT. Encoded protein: CASRPPSRTAHEAFF.